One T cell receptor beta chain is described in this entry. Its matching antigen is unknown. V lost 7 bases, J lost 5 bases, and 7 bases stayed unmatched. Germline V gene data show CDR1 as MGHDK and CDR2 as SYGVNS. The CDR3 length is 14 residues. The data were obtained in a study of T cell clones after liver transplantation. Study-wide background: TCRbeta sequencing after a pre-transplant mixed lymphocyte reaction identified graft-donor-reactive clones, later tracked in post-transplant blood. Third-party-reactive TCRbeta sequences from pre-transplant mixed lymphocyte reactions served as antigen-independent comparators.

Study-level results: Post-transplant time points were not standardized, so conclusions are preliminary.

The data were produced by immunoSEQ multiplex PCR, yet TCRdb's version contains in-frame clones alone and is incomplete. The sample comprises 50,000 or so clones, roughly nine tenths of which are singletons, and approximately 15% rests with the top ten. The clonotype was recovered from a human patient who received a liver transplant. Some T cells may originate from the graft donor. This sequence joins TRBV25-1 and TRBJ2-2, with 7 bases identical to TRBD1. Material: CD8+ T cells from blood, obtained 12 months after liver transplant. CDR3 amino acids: CASTTGDWTGELFF. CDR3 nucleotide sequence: TGTGCCAGCACTACAGGGGATTGGACCGGGGAGCTGTTTTTT.